One T cell receptor beta chain is described in this entry. Here immunoSEQ multiplex PCR was the method, and the copy in TCRdb shows in-frame clones only, minus some. The sample holds around 310,000 clones; around 89% are singletons and the top ten take around 0.97%. The sample is drawn from a study of blood T cell repertoires in COVID-19. Study-wide background: Samples of COVID-19 (acute and convalescent) were obtained from the United States, Italy and Spain. Sample material is recorded as cDNA or gDNA derived from T cells, B-cell-depleted T cells, or PBMCs.

The germline V gene encodes CDR1 GTSNPN and CDR2 SVGIG (reference sequence). Trimming took 4 bases from V and 8 from J, leaving 17 bases between them. The length of the CDR3 is 13 residues. Sequenced material: peripheral blood. The receptor was isolated from a woman between 40 and 50 years old with COVID-19, enrolled during active disease. The chain carries TRBV30 and TRBJ1-2; TRBD1 might be the D (6 bases). In nucleotides, the CDR3 is TGTGCCTGGAATTTACAGGGACTAGAGGGCTACACCTTC. Protein sequence: CAWNLQGLEGYTF. The full variable domain, its missing parts supplied by reference TRBV30 and TRBJ1-2, is SQTIHQWPATLVQPVGSPLSLECTVEGTSNPNLYWYRQAAGRGLQLLFYSVGIGQISSEVPQNLSASRPQDRQFILSSKKLLLSDSGFYLCAWNLQGLEGYTFGSGTRLTVV.